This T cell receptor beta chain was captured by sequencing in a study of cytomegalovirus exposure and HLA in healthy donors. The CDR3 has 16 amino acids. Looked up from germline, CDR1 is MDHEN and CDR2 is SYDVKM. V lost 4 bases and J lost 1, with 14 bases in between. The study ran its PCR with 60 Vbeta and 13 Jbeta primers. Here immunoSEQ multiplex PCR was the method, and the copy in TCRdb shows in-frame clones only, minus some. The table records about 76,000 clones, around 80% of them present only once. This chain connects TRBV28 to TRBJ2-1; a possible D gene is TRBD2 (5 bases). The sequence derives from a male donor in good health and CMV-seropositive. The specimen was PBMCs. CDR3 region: CASSSAAGWSYNEQFF. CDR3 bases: TGTGCCAGCAGTTCCGCTGCGGGTTGGTCCTACAATGAGCAGTTCTTC.